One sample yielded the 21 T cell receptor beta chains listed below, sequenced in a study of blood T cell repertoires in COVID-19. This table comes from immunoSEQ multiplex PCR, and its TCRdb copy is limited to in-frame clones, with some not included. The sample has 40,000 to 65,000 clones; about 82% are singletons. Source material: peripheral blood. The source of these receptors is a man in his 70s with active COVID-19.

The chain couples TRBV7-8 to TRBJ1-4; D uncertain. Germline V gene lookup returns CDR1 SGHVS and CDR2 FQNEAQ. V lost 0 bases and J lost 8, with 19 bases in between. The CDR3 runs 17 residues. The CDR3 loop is CASSLASVSRRIEKLFF. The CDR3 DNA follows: TGTGCCAGCAGCTTAGCTTCGGTTAGCCGACGGATCGAAAAACTGTTTTTT.

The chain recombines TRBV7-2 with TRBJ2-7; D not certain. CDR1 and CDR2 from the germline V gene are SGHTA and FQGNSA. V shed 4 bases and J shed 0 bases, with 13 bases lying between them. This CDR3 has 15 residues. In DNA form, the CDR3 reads TGTGCCAGCAGCTCTATCCCCGGTAGCTCCTACGAGCAGTACTTC. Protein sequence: CASSSIPGSSYEQYF.

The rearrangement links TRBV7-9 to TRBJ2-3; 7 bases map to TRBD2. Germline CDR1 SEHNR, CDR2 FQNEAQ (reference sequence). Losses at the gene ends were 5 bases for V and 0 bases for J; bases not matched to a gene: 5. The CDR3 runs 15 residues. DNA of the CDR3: TGTGCCAGCAGCCGGGGGGATACTAGCACAGATACGCAGTATTTT. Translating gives CASSRGDTSTDTQYF.

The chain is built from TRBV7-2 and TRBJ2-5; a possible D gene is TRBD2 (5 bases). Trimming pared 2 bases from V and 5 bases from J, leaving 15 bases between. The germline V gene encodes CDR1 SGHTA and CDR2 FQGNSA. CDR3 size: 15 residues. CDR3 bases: TGTGCCAGCAGCTTAATCCGGACGGGCGGGGAGACCCAGTACTTC. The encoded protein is CASSLIRTGGETQYF.

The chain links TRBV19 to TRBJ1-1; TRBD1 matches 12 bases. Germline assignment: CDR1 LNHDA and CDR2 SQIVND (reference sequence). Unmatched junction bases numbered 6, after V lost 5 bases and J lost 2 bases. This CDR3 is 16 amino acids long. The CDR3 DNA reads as TGTGCCAGTAGTGCCCGGGACAGGGGGCGAAACACTGAAGCTTTCTTT. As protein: CASSARDRGRNTEAFF.

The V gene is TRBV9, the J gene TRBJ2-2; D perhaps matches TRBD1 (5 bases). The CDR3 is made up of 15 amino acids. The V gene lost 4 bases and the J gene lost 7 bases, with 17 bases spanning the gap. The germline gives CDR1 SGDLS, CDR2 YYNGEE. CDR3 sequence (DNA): TGTGCCAGCAGCTCCGCTACCAGGGCCAACGGGGAGCTGTTTTTT. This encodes CASSSATRANGELFF.

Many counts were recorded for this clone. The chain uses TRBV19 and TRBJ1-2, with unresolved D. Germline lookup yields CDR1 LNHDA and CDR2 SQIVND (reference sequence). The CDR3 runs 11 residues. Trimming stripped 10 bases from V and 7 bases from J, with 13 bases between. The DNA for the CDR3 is TGTGCCACCTGGAGGGTCTCTGGCTACACCTTC. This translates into CATWRVSGYTF.

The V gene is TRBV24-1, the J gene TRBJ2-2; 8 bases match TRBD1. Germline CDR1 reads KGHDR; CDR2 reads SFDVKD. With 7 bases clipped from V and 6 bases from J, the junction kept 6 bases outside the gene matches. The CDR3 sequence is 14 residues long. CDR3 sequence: CATRDRGNSGELFF. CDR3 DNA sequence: TGTGCCACCAGAGACAGGGGTAACTCCGGGGAGCTGTTTTTT.

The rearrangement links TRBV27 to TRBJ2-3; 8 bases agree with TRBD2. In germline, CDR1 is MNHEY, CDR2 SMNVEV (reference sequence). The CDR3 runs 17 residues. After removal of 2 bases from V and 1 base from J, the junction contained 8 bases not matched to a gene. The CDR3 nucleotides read TGTGCCAGCAGTTTAACCCGTGTCGGGGGGGGCACAGATACGCAGTATTTT. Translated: CASSLTRVGGGTDTQYF.

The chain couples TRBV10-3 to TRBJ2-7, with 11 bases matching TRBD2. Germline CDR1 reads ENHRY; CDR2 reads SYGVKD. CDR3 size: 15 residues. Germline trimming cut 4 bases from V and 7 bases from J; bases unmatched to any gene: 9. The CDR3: CAISAPSGGMAEQYF. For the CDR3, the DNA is TGTGCCATCAGTGCCCCTAGCGGGGGGATGGCTGAGCAGTACTTC.

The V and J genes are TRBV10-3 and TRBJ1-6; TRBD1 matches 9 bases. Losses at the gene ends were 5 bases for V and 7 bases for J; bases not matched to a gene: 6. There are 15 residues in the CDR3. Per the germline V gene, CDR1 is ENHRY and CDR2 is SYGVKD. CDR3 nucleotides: TGTGCCATCAGTCCGGCCGGGACAGGGAATTCACCCCTCCACTTT. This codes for CAISPAGTGNSPLHF.

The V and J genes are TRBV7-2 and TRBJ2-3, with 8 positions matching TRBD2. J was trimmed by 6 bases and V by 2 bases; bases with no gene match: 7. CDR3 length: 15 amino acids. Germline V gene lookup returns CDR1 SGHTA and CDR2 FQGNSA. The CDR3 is CASSLTGGVGDTQYF. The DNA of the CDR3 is TGTGCCAGCAGCTTAACCGGGGGGGTGGGGGATACGCAGTATTTT.

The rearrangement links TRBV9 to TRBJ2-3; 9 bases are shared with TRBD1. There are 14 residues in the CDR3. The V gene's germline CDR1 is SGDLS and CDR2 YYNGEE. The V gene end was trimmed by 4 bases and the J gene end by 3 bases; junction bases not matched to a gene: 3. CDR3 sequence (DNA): TGTGCCAGCAGCCTCGACAGGGGGACAGATACGCAGTATTTT. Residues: CASSLDRGTDTQYF.

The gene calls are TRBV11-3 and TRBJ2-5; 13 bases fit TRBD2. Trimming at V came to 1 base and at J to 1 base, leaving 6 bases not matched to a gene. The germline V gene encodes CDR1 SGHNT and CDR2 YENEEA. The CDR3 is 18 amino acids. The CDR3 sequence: CASSLAEGLAGFQETQYF. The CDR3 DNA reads TGTGCCAGCAGCTTAGCTGAGGGACTAGCGGGATTCCAAGAGACCCAGTACTTC.

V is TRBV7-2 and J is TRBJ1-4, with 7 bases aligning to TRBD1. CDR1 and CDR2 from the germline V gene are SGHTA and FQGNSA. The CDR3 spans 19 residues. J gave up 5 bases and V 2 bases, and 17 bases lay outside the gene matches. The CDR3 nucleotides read TGTGCCAGCAGCTTAAGATGGCCCCCCGGGGCAGGGGGAAATGAAAAACTGTTTTTT. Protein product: CASSLRWPPGAGGNEKLFF.

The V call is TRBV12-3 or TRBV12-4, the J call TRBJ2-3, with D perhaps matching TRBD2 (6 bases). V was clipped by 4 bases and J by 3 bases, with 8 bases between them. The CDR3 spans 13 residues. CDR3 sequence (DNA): TGTGCCAGCAGTTCCCTAGCGACAGATACGCAGTATTTT. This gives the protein CASSSLATDTQYF.

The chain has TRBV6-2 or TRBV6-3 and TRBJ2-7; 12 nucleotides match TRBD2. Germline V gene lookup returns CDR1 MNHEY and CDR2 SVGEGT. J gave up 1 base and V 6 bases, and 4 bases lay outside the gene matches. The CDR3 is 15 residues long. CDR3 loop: CASSRLAGGSYEQYF. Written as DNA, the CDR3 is TGTGCCAGCAGCCGGCTAGCGGGGGGGTCCTACGAGCAGTACTTC.

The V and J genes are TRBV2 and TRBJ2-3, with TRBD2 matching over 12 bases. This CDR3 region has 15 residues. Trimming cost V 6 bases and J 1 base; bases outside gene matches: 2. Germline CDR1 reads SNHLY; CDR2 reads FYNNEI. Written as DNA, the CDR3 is TGTGCCAGCAGACTAGCGGGGGGTGGCACAGATACGCAGTATTTT. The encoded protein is CASRLAGGGTDTQYF. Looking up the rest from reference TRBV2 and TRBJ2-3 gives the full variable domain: EPEVTQTPSHQVTQMGQEVILRCVPISNHLYFYWYRQILGQKVEFLVSFYNNEISEKSEIFDDQFSVERPDGSNFTLKIRSTKLEDSAMYFCASRLAGGGTDTQYFGPGTRLTVL.

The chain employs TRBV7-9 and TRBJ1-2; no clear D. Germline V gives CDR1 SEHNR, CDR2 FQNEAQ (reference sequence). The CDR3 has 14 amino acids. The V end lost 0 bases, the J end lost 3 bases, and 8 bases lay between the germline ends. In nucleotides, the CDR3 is TGTGCCAGCAGCTTAGCTCTCGAGGACTATGGCTACACCTTC. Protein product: CASSLALEDYGYTF.

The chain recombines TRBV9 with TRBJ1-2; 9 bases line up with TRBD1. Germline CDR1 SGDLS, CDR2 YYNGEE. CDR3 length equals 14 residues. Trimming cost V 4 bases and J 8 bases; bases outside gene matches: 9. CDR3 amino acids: CASSPMGTGYGYTF. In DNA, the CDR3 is TGTGCCAGCAGCCCGATGGGGACAGGGTACGGCTACACCTTC.

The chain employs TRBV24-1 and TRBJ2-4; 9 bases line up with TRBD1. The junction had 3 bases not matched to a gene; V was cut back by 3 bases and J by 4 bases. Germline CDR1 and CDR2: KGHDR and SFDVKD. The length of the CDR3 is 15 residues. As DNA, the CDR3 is TGTGCCACCAGTGATGGGGGACAGGGTAAAAACATTCAGTACTTC. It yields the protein CATSDGGQGKNIQYF.